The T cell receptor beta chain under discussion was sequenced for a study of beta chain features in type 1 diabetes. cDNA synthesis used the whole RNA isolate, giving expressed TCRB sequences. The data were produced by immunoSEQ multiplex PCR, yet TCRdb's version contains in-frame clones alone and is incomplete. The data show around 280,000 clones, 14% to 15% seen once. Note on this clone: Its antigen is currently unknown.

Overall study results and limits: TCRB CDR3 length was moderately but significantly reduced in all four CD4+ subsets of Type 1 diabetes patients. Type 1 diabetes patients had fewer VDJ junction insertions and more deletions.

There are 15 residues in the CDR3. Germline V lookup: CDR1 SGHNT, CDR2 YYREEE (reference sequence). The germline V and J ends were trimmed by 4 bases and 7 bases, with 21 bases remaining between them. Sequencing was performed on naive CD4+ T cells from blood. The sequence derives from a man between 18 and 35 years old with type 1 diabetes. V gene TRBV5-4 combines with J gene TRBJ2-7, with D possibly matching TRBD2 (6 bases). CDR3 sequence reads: CASSPAGSLVREQYF. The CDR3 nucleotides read TGTGCCAGCAGCCCCGCGGGGAGTCTGGTGAGGGAGCAGTACTTC. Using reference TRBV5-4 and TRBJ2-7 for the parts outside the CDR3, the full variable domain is ETGVTQSPTHLIKTRGQQVTLRCSSQSGHNTVSWYQQALGQGPQFIFQYYREEENGRGNFPPRFSGLQFPNYSSELNVNALELDDSALYLCASSPAGSLVREQYFGPGTRLTVT.